The rows below give T cell receptor beta chains drawn from one sample of a study of cytomegalovirus exposure and HLA in healthy donors. Produced via immunoSEQ multiplex PCR; TCRdb's table is partial and in-frame only. The sample consists of 120,000 or so clones, 55% to 75% of them appearing once. Material for sequencing was PBMCs. Source of these receptors: a woman aged 35 to 49 in good health and CMV-seropositive. Each CDR3 is given with its conserved first and last residue. A D gene is named only where the DNA matches it firmly. Rows may omit the clone size; those that give it use once, few, many or a size class.

abundance: -
d_gene: -
v_gene: TRBV2
j_gene: TRBJ2-7
CDR3aa: CASGRQRIYEQYF
CDR3nt: TGTGCCAGCGGCCGACAGAGGATCTACGAGCAGTACTTC

abundance: -
d_gene: -
v_gene: TRBV9
j_gene: TRBJ2-2
CDR3aa: CASSVVGAPPGELFF
CDR3nt: TGTGCCAGCAGCGTAGTGGGGGCTCCACCCGGGGAGCTGTTTTTT

abundance: -
d_gene: -
v_gene: TRBV2
j_gene: TRBJ2-7
CDR3aa: CASSGERGRDHEQYF
CDR3nt: TGTGCCAGCAGTGGAGAGCGAGGACGGGATCACGAGCAGTACTTC

abundance: -
d_gene: TRBD1
v_gene: TRBV2
j_gene: TRBJ1-1
CDR3aa: CASQGQGADEAFF
CDR3nt: TGTGCCAGCCAGGGACAGGGGGCTGACGAAGCTTTCTTT

abundance: -
d_gene: TRBD1
v_gene: TRBV5-1
j_gene: TRBJ2-5
CDR3aa: CASRPTGELQETQYF
CDR3nt: TGCGCCAGCAGACCTACAGGGGAACTCCAAGAGACCCAGTACTTC

abundance: once
d_gene: -
v_gene: TRBV6-1
j_gene: TRBJ1-1
CDR3aa: CASRTLGGKNTEAFF
CDR3nt: TGTGCCAGCAGAACGTTGGGGGGGAAGAACACTGAAGCTTTCTTT

abundance: -
d_gene: -
v_gene: TRBV5-4
j_gene: TRBJ1-3
CDR3aa: CASRRSGGDTIYF
CDR3nt: TGTGCCAGCCGAAGGTCGGGAGGGGACACCATATATTTT

abundance: -
d_gene: -
v_gene: TRBV5-1
j_gene: TRBJ2-1
CDR3aa: CASSLVSRGPYNEQFF
CDR3nt: TGCGCCAGCAGCTTGGTCTCGCGGGGGCCCTACAATGAGCAGTTCTTC

abundance: -
d_gene: -
v_gene: TRBV18
j_gene: TRBJ1-1
CDR3aa: CASSLGRRDTEAFF
CDR3nt: TGTGCCAGCTCTTTGGGACGGAGGGACACTGAAGCTTTCTTT

abundance: -
d_gene: -
v_gene: TRBV9
j_gene: TRBJ1-1
CDR3aa: CASSGWTEKNEAFF
CDR3nt: TGTGCCAGCAGCGGATGGACAGAAAAAAATGAAGCTTTCTTT

abundance: -
d_gene: TRBD1
v_gene: TRBV5-6
j_gene: TRBJ2-7
CDR3aa: CASSLPGQVSYEQYF
CDR3nt: TGTGCCAGCAGCTTGCCTGGACAGGTATCCTACGAGCAGTACTTC

abundance: -
d_gene: TRBD1
v_gene: TRBV5-1
j_gene: TRBJ1-4
CDR3aa: CASSLTGEEKLFF
CDR3nt: TGCGCCAGCAGCTTAACAGGGGAGGAAAAACTGTTTTTT

abundance: -
d_gene: -
v_gene: TRBV5-1
j_gene: TRBJ1-2
CDR3aa: CASSLLGGSDGYTF
CDR3nt: TGCGCCAGCAGCTTGTTGGGGGGGTCGGATGGCTACACCTTC

abundance: few
d_gene: -
v_gene: TRBV4-3
j_gene: TRBJ1-6
CDR3aa: CASSQADNSPLHF
CDR3nt: TGCGCCAGCAGCCAAGCTGATAATTCACCCCTCCACTTT

abundance: -
d_gene: -
v_gene: TRBV7-9
j_gene: TRBJ1-1
CDR3aa: CASPPNSGGTEAFF
CDR3nt: TGTGCCAGCCCCCCAAACTCGGGTGGCACTGAAGCTTTCTTT

abundance: -
d_gene: -
v_gene: TRBV4-1
j_gene: TRBJ1-1
CDR3aa: CAAATNLNTEAFF
CDR3nt: TGCGCCGCGGCTACTAACCTGAACACTGAAGCTTTCTTT

abundance: -
d_gene: -
v_gene: TRBV19
j_gene: TRBJ2-5
CDR3aa: CASSTSRETQYF
CDR3nt: TGTGCCAGTAGTACCTCCAGGGAGACCCAGTACTTC

abundance: -
d_gene: -
v_gene: TRBV25-1
j_gene: TRBJ1-1
CDR3aa: CASSDPTGGNTEAFF
CDR3nt: TGTGCCAGCAGTGACCCGACAGGCGGGAACACTGAAGCTTTCTTT

abundance: once
d_gene: -
v_gene: TRBV27
j_gene: TRBJ1-1
CDR3aa: CASSFGTANTEAFF
CDR3nt: TGTGCCAGCAGTTTTGGAACAGCGAACACTGAAGCTTTCTTT

abundance: few
d_gene: -
v_gene: TRBV19
j_gene: TRBJ1-1
CDR3aa: CASSIGVRGSTEAFF
CDR3nt: TGTGCCAGTAGTATAGGGGTCAGGGGAAGTACTGAAGCTTTCTTT

abundance: -
d_gene: TRBD1
v_gene: TRBV5-1
j_gene: TRBJ1-1
CDR3aa: CASSFDRGNTEAFF
CDR3nt: TGCGCCAGCAGCTTCGACAGGGGAAACACTGAAGCTTTCTTT

abundance: few
d_gene: TRBD1
v_gene: TRBV28
j_gene: TRBJ2-4
CDR3aa: CASRTPGTGVNIQYF
CDR3nt: TGTGCCAGCAGGACACCCGGGACAGGGGTTAACATTCAGTACTTC

abundance: -
d_gene: -
v_gene: TRBV6-1
j_gene: TRBJ1-2
CDR3aa: CASSLTGLLYGYTF
CDR3nt: TGTGCCAGCAGTCTCACAGGCTTACTCTATGGCTACACCTTC

abundance: -
d_gene: -
v_gene: TRBV13
j_gene: TRBJ1-2
CDR3aa: CASSNPGTGGYTF
CDR3nt: TGTGCCAGCAGCAACCCCGGGACTGGTGGCTACACCTTC

abundance: -
d_gene: -
v_gene: TRBV4-3
j_gene: TRBJ1-2
CDR3aa: CASSQVGGWTGYTF
CDR3nt: TGCGCCAGCAGCCAAGTCGGAGGGTGGACCGGCTACACCTTC

abundance: -
d_gene: -
v_gene: TRBV7-9
j_gene: TRBJ1-1
CDR3aa: CASSLLLWNTEAFF
CDR3nt: TGTGCCAGCAGCCTCCTCCTGTGGAACACTGAAGCTTTCTTT

abundance: -
d_gene: -
v_gene: TRBV4-2
j_gene: TRBJ2-5
CDR3aa: CASSQDYRETQYF
CDR3nt: TGTGCCAGCAGCCAAGATTATCGGGAGACCCAGTACTTC

abundance: -
d_gene: -
v_gene: TRBV7-2
j_gene: TRBJ1-1
CDR3aa: CASSRVNTEAFF
CDR3nt: TGTGCCAGCAGCCGAGTAAACACTGAAGCTTTCTTT

abundance: few
d_gene: TRBD1
v_gene: TRBV19
j_gene: TRBJ2-7
CDR3aa: CASSGTGGPQFYEQYF
CDR3nt: TGTGCCAGTAGTGGGACAGGGGGGCCACAATTTTACGAGCAGTACTTC

abundance: few
d_gene: -
v_gene: TRBV10-3
j_gene: TRBJ1-3
CDR3aa: CAIETRENSGNTIYF
CDR3nt: TGTGCCATCGAAACCAGGGAAAACTCTGGAAACACCATATATTTT

abundance: -
d_gene: TRBD1
v_gene: TRBV4-1
j_gene: TRBJ1-2
CDR3aa: CASSQEGQGVGYTF
CDR3nt: TGCGCCAGCAGCCAAGAGGGACAGGGGGTAGGCTACACCTTC

abundance: -
d_gene: TRBD1
v_gene: TRBV4-1
j_gene: TRBJ1-1
CDR3aa: CASRQGGFSFITEAFF
CDR3nt: TGCGCCAGCAGACAGGGGGGTTTTAGTTTCATCACTGAAGCTTTCTTT

abundance: -
d_gene: -
v_gene: TRBV28
j_gene: TRBJ1-4
CDR3aa: CASSSPTPTNEKLFF
CDR3nt: TGTGCCAGCAGTTCCCCTACCCCGACTAATGAAAAACTGTTTTTT

abundance: few
d_gene: -
v_gene: TRBV5-1
j_gene: TRBJ2-5
CDR3aa: CASSFDSSFGETQYF
CDR3nt: TGCGCCAGCAGCTTCGACAGCTCCTTCGGGGAGACCCAGTACTTC

abundance: -
d_gene: TRBD1
v_gene: TRBV5-6
j_gene: TRBJ1-2
CDR3aa: CASSGDRLGGYTF
CDR3nt: TGTGCCAGCAGCGGGGACAGGTTAGGTGGCTACACCTTC

abundance: few
d_gene: TRBD1
v_gene: TRBV2
j_gene: TRBJ1-4
CDR3aa: CASSATPGTGNNEKLFF
CDR3nt: TGTGCCAGCAGTGCCACTCCCGGGACAGGAAATAATGAAAAACTGTTTTTT

abundance: -
d_gene: -
v_gene: TRBV7-9
j_gene: TRBJ1-2
CDR3aa: CASSLLQAVDGYTF
CDR3nt: TGTGCCAGCAGCTTACTACAGGCTGTGGATGGCTACACCTTC

abundance: -
d_gene: -
v_gene: TRBV9
j_gene: TRBJ2-6
CDR3aa: CASSPNLGSGANVLTF
CDR3nt: TGTGCCAGCAGCCCCAATCTAGGCTCTGGGGCCAACGTCCTGACTTTC

abundance: -
d_gene: -
v_gene: TRBV18
j_gene: TRBJ2-7
CDR3aa: CASSPRHETSYEQYF
CDR3nt: TGTGCCAGCTCACCAAGACACGAAACCTCCTACGAGCAGTACTTC

abundance: -
d_gene: -
v_gene: TRBV4-1
j_gene: TRBJ2-5
CDR3aa: CASSQIAAPRETQYF
CDR3nt: TGCGCCAGCAGCCAGATAGCGGCCCCAAGAGAGACCCAGTACTTC

abundance: few
d_gene: -
v_gene: TRBV5-1
j_gene: TRBJ2-3
CDR3aa: CASSLPQGADTQYF
CDR3nt: TGCGCCAGCAGCTTGCCCCAGGGTGCAGATACGCAGTATTTT

abundance: -
d_gene: -
v_gene: TRBV29-1
j_gene: TRBJ1-2
CDR3aa: CSVDRTEVKGYTF
CDR3nt: TGCAGCGTGGACCGGACAGAGGTAAAAGGCTACACCTTC

abundance: -
d_gene: -
v_gene: TRBV18
j_gene: TRBJ1-5
CDR3aa: CASSESVAENQPQHF
CDR3nt: TGTGCCAGCTCAGAGTCGGTAGCAGAAAATCAGCCCCAGCATTTT

abundance: once
d_gene: -
v_gene: TRBV5-1
j_gene: TRBJ1-1
CDR3aa: CASSLDGNVEAFF
CDR3nt: TGCGCCAGCAGCTTGGACGGGAACGTTGAAGCTTTCTTT

abundance: -
d_gene: TRBD1
v_gene: TRBV5-1
j_gene: TRBJ1-1
CDR3aa: CASSSPGQLNTEAFF
CDR3nt: TGCGCCAGCAGCTCCCCGGGACAGCTGAACACTGAAGCTTTCTTT

abundance: -
d_gene: TRBD1
v_gene: TRBV5-4
j_gene: TRBJ1-1
CDR3aa: CASSRYRGRVAEAFF
CDR3nt: TGTGCCAGCAGCCGATACAGGGGGCGAGTGGCTGAAGCTTTCTTT

abundance: few
d_gene: -
v_gene: TRBV6-6
j_gene: TRBJ1-5
CDR3aa: CASSFYGGSNQPQHF
CDR3nt: TGTGCCAGCAGTTTCTACGGGGGAAGCAATCAGCCCCAGCATTTT

abundance: -
d_gene: -
v_gene: TRBV27
j_gene: TRBJ1-4
CDR3aa: CASSFLGTEEKLFF
CDR3nt: TGTGCCAGCAGTTTCCTAGGGACTGAGGAAAAACTGTTTTTT

abundance: -
d_gene: -
v_gene: TRBV29-1
j_gene: TRBJ2-3
CDR3aa: CSVVQNRADTQYF
CDR3nt: TGCAGCGTTGTCCAGAATCGGGCAGATACGCAGTATTTT

abundance: -
d_gene: -
v_gene: TRBV6-5
j_gene: TRBJ2-7
CDR3aa: CASSDILGLEQYF
CDR3nt: TGTGCCAGCAGTGATATACTAGGGCTCGAGCAGTACTTC

abundance: -
d_gene: -
v_gene: TRBV7-2
j_gene: TRBJ1-5
CDR3aa: CASSLPNQPQHF
CDR3nt: TGTGCCAGCAGTCTACCCAATCAGCCCCAGCATTTT

abundance: -
d_gene: -
v_gene: TRBV20-1
j_gene: TRBJ1-4
CDR3aa: CSAVRGEKLFF
CDR3nt: TGCAGTGCTGTCCGGGGTGAAAAACTGTTTTTT

abundance: -
d_gene: -
v_gene: TRBV6-6
j_gene: TRBJ2-5
CDR3aa: CASSRDPQETQYF
CDR3nt: TGTGCCAGCAGCCGGGATCCCCAAGAGACCCAGTACTTC

abundance: -
d_gene: -
v_gene: TRBV5-1
j_gene: TRBJ2-5
CDR3aa: CASSLGQEETQYF
CDR3nt: TGCGCCAGCAGCTTGGGGCAAGAAGAGACCCAGTACTTC

abundance: -
d_gene: -
v_gene: TRBV7-2
j_gene: TRBJ1-2
CDR3aa: CASSLDWGADYGYTF
CDR3nt: TGTGCCAGCAGCTTAGACTGGGGAGCTGACTATGGCTACACCTTC

abundance: -
d_gene: -
v_gene: TRBV7-3
j_gene: TRBJ1-1
CDR3aa: CASSSGGYTEAFF
CDR3nt: TGTGCCAGCAGTTCCGGGGGGTACACTGAAGCTTTCTTT

abundance: -
d_gene: -
v_gene: TRBV4-1
j_gene: TRBJ2-7
CDR3aa: CASSLSHGPYEQYF
CDR3nt: TGCGCCAGCAGCCTAAGCCACGGTCCCTACGAGCAGTACTTC

abundance: -
d_gene: -
v_gene: TRBV7-8
j_gene: TRBJ1-1
CDR3aa: CASSSRGQLNTEAFF
CDR3nt: TGTGCCAGCAGCTCCCGAGGGCAGCTGAACACTGAAGCTTTCTTT

abundance: -
d_gene: -
v_gene: TRBV7-7
j_gene: TRBJ2-5
CDR3aa: CASSLAGVQETQYF
CDR3nt: TGTGCTAGCAGCTTAGCAGGGGTCCAAGAGACCCAGTACTTC